Here is one TCR beta chain with its context. Its specificity is not known. The data originate from a study of T cell responses to AZD1222 COVID-19 vaccine. The V and J ends lost 7 bases and 5 bases, in that order; junction bases with no gene match: 5. Germline CDR1 and CDR2: SQVTM and ANQGSEA. The CDR3 is 12 residues long. Study-wide findings and caveats: The study found vaccine-associated CD4 TCRs spanning spike, dominant at 160-218 and 743-854. Sampling that yielded the repertoires occurred only after the peak T cell response.

Using immunoSEQ multiplex PCR, the repertoire was profiled, and TCRdb retains in-frame clones only, with some absent. The sample holds 75,000 to 90,000 clones, around four fifths seen once. The chain employs TRBV29-1 and TRBJ2-1; TRBD2 matches at 7 bases. The receptor comes from an adult in good health. The source material was peripheral blood, sampled on day 0 of AZD1222 vaccination. Here the CDR3 reads CSAKTSHNEQFF. CDR3 nucleotide sequence: TGCAGCGCCAAGACTAGCCACAATGAGCAGTTCTTC.